This T cell receptor beta chain was identified during a study of cytomegalovirus exposure and HLA in healthy donors. Whole-study context: It was reported in a later analysis that the same platform had been used for the 120 validation repertoires as for the 550 to 700 first-cohort repertoires.

Study results and limitations: Associated with cytomegalovirus, according to the listing, were 170 or so TCR beta chains. In a later analysis, first-cohort TCR clusters were found to tend to co-occur in the 100 to 150 validation repertoires.

On this clone: Antigen unknown.

This table comes from immunoSEQ multiplex PCR, and its TCRdb copy is limited to in-frame clones, with some not included. The data show more than 300,000 clones, with roughly 88% seen just once and around 0.8% held by the top ten. The donors formed part of the roughly 120-subject validation cohort, distinct from the roughly 700-subject first cohort. Germline CDR1 and CDR2: SGHDN and FVKESK. CDR3 length equals 15 residues. The V end lost 5 bases, the J end lost 7 bases, and 21 bases lay between the germline ends. The clonotype comes from a woman aged 18 to 35 in good health and CMV-seronegative. Sequenced sample: PBMCs. V and J are TRBV14 and TRBJ2-7, with TRBD2 as a possible D gene (6 bases). The CDR3 spells CASSAHRDFQIEQYF. CDR3 bases: TGTGCCAGCAGCGCTCACCGGGACTTCCAGATAGAGCAGTACTTC. Drawing the rest from reference TRBV14 and TRBJ2-7, the complete variable domain is EAGVTQFPSHSVIEKGQTVTLRCDPISGHDNLYWYRRVMGKEIKFLLHFVKESKQDESGMPNNRFLAERTGGTYSTLKVQPAELEDSGVYFCASSAHRDFQIEQYFGPGTRLTVT.